This entry describes one TCR beta chain. The clone's antigen remains unknown. The record has no base qualities; no much larger clone is one base away. These data belong to a study of graft-versus-host responses after intestinal transplantation (dated by TCRdb to about 2021). Study-wide context: The transplants that recipients got were multivisceral, liver-intestinal, or isolated intestinal. The cohort enrolled 20 to 30 intestinal transplant recipients, one of whom was a retransplant, and a few patients without pretransplant specimens were excluded. Every recipient was given anti-thymocyte globulin induction, then maintenance tacrolimus and steroids for 2 to 3 years. Bulk TCR-beta CDR3 sequencing was used to track graft-versus-host and host-versus-graft alloreactive T cell clones in the graft, circulation and bone marrow after intestinal transplantation. Samples from a few later patients were sequenced in-house on an Illumina MiSeq with MiXCR processing rather than by the commercial service. Alloreactive clones were identified by sequencing pre-transplant mixed lymphocyte reaction products and comparing these products with unstimulated pre-transplant donor and recipient T cells. A peak of at least 4% donor T cells among recipient peripheral blood mononuclear cells was the definition used for donor T cell macrochimerism. What the work shows at the level of the full study, not this receptor alone: GvH clones were detected in recipient bone marrow, and some of these GvH clones were observed earlier in ileal mucosa or blood, consistent with an intestinal mucosal origin. Early after transplant, declines in HvG clones were associated with peak levels of circulating GvH clones. The conclusions were limited by the relatively low number and heterogeneity of the intestinal transplant patients. In the allografts of patients with donor T cell macrochimerism, GvH to HvG T cell clonal ratios were high.

Reading the label with the study, this specimen's time point is: cells obtained before transplantation from donor or recipient. CD3+CD4+ and CD3+CD8+ populations were FACS-sorted from unstimulated pre-transplant donor and recipient cells taken from spleen or lymph nodes. The library came from the immunoSEQ multiplex PCR assay. In most patients, genomic DNA was isolated using the Qiagen DNeasy Blood and Tissue Kit and sent frozen to Adaptive Biotechnologies for TCR sequencing. Adaptive Biotechnologies carried out high-throughput TCR-beta CDR3 sequencing of genomic DNA for most patients. As for the authors' bioinformatics: Adaptive's ImmunoSEQ software was the source of the TCR sequencing data for 15 to 20 patients, while three other patients were processed with MiXCR and VDJtools. To correct CD4 versus CD8 sorting errors, sequences present in both subsets at a frequency ratio below 5:1 were removed. CDR3 nucleotide sequences shared between donor and recipient were removed because their origin could not be assigned. To be classed as alloreactive, a clone needed at least 2-fold expansion over unstimulated cells and a minimum CFSE-low frequency of 0.002% (template counts) or 0.001% (read counts). A clone was considered mappable if detected in the sequenced pre-transplant spleen, lymph node, or MLR CFSE-low populations of the donor or recipient. Cumulative frequency of alloreactive clones was calculated as a percentage of all sequences weighted by copy number. Held by TCRdb, this immuneACCESS table contains in-frame sequences only and omits some clones. Under half of the omission traces to an unresolved V gene where checked; the cause of the rest is unknown. V, J and clone size are those of that table, while D and trimming were read from the DNA. A total of over 80,000 clones appear in this sample, 85% to 95% of them only once. The ten largest clones add up to roughly 0.36% of the sample.

CDR1 and CDR2 are drawn from the germline V gene: SGDLS, YYNGEE. V ends up 3 bases short and J 4 bases short, with an unmatched junction base count of 6. The CDR3 runs 15 amino acids, cysteine and phenylalanine included. Solely the CDR3 DNA is kept, with 45 bases framed from the first base. The receptor was isolated from a human donor who was the organ donor for an intestinal transplant. Sequenced material: unstimulated CD8+ T cells sorted from spleen or lymph node cells, taken before transplant. Recombination connected TRBV9 to TRBJ2-1; a stretch of 8 junction bases matches TRBD1. The DNA sequence follows: TGTGCCAGCAGCGGTGACAGGGGAGTTTACAATGAGCAGTTCTTC. The encoded protein is CASSGDRGVYNEQFF.